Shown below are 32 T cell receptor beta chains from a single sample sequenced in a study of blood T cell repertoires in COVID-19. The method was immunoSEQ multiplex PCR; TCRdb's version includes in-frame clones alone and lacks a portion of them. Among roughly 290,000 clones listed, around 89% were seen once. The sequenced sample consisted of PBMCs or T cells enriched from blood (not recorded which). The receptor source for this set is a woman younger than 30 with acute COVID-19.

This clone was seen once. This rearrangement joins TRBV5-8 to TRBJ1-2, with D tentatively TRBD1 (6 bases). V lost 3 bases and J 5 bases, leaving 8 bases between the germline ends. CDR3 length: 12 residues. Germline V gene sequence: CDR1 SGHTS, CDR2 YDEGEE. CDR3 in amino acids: CASSYRVYGYTF. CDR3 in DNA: TGTGCCAGCAGCTACAGGGTTTATGGCTACACCTTC.

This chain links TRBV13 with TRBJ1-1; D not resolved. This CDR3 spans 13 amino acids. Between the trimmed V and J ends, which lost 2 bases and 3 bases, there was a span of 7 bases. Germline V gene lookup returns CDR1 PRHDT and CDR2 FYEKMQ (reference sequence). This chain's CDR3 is CASSLYGDTEAFF. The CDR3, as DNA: TGTGCCAGCAGCTTATATGGAGACACTGAAGCTTTCTTT.

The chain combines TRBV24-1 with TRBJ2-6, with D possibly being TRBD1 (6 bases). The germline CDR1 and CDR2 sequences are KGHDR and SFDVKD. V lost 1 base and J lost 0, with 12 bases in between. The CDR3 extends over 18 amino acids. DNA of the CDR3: TGTGCCACCAGTGATTTTGCAGGGGTCGACTCTGGGGCCAACGTCCTGACTTTC. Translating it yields CATSDFAGVDSGANVLTF.

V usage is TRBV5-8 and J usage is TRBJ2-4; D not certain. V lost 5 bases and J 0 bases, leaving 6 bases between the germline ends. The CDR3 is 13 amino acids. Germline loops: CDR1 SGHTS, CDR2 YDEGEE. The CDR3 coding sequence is TGTGCCAGCAGGCGTCTAGCCAAAAACATTCAGTACTTC. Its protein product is CASRRLAKNIQYF.

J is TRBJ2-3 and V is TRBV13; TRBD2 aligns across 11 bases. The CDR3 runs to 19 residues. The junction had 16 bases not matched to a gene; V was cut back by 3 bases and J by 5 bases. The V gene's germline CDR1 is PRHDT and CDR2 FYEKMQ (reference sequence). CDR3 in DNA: TGTGCCAGCAGCTTTGGGCTAGCGGGAGGCGGAGGTACCGGAGATACGCAGTATTTT. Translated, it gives CASSFGLAGGGGTGDTQYF.

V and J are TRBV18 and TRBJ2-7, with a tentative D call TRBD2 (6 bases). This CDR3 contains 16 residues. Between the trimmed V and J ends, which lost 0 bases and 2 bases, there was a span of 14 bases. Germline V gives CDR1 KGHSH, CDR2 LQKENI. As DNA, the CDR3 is TGTGCCAGCTCACCACCTACGGGAGAGGGAACCTACGAGCAGTACTTC. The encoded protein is CASSPPTGEGTYEQYF.

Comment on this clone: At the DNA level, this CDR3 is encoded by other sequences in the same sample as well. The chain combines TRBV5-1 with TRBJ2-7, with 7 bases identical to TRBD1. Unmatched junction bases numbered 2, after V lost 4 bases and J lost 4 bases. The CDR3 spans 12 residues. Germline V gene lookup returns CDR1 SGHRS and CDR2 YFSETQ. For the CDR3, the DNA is TGCGCCAGCAGCCTACAGGGGTACGAGCAGTACTTC. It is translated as CASSLQGYEQYF.

In nucleotides, the CDR3 is TGCGCCAGCACATCGGGACTAGCGGGCTCCCGAAGCTCCTACAATGAGCAGTTCTTC. Its translation: CASTSGLAGSRSSYNEQFF. The V and J genes are TRBV5-1 and TRBJ2-1; 12 nucleotides agree with TRBD2. Germline V gene data show CDR1 as SGHRS and CDR2 as YFSETQ. Unmatched junction bases numbered 13, after V lost 6 bases and J lost 0 bases. The CDR3 covers 19 residues.

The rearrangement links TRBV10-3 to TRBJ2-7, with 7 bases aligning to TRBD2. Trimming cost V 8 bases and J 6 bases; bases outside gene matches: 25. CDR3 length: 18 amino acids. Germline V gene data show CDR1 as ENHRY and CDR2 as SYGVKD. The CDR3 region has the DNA TGTGCCATCCATATCCTTGCGGGGGACCAGGCGACTACCAGCGAGCAGTACTTC. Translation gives CAIHILAGDQATTSEQYF.

The CDR3 region has the DNA TGTGCCAGCAGCGCCCGGACTAGCGGGAGTGACGGGCAGTTCTTC. This encodes CASSARTSGSDGQFF. The chain links TRBV9 to TRBJ2-1; TRBD2 matches 13 bases. After removal of 3 bases from V and 12 bases from J, the junction contained 9 bases not matched to a gene. There are 15 residues in the CDR3. The germline CDR1 and CDR2 sequences are SGDLS and YYNGEE. Variable domain in full (rest from reference TRBV9 and TRBJ2-1): DSGVTQTPKHLITATGQRVTLRCSPRSGDLSVYWYQQSLDQGLQFLIQYYNGEERAKGNILERFSAQQFPDLHSELNLSSLELGDSALYFCASSARTSGSDGQFFGPGTRLTVL.

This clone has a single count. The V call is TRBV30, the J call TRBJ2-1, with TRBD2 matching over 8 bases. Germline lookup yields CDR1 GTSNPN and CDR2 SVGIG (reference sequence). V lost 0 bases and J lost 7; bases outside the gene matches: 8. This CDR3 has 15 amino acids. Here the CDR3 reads CAWSVHGRVGNEQFF. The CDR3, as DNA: TGTGCCTGGAGTGTACACGGGAGGGTGGGGAATGAGCAGTTCTTC.

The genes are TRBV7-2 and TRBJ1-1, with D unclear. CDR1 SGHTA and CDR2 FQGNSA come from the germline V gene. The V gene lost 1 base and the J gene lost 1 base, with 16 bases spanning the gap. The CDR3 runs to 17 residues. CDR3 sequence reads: CASSLVSIPMKNTEAFF. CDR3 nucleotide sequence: TGTGCCAGCAGCTTAGTCTCTATCCCTATGAAGAACACTGAAGCTTTCTTT.

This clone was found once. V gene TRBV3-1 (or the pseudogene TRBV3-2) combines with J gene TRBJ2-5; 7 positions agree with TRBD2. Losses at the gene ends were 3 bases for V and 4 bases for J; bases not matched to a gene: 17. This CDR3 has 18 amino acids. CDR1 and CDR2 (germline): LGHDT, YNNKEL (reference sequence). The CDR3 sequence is CASSHRSLVLAFPETQYF. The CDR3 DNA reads TGTGCCAGCAGCCATAGATCCTTGGTACTAGCGTTCCCAGAGACCCAGTACTTC.

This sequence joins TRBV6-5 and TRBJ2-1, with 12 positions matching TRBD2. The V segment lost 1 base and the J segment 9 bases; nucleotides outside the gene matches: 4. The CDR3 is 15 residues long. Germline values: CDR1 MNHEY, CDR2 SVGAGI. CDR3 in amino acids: CASSYWTSGMGEQFF. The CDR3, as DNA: TGTGCCAGCAGTTACTGGACTAGCGGGATGGGTGAGCAGTTCTTC.

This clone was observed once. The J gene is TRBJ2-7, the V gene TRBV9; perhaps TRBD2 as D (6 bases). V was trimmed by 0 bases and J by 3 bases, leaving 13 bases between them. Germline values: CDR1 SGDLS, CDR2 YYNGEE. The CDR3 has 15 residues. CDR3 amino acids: CASSVGGRAGYEQYF. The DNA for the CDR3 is TGTGCCAGCAGCGTAGGTGGGAGAGCGGGCTACGAGCAGTACTTC.

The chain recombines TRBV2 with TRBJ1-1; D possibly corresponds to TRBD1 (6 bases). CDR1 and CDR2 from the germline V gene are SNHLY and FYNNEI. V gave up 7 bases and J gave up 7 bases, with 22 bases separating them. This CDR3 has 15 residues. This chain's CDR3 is CASTLRVGARSEAFF. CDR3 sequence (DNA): TGTGCCAGCACCCTCCGTGTGGGGGCGAGGAGTGAAGCTTTCTTT.

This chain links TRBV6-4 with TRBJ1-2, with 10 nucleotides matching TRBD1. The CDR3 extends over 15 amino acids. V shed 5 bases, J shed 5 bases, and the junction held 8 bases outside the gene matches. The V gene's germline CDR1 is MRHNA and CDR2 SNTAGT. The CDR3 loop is CASSPGDRGSYGYTF. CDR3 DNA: TGTGCCAGCAGTCCTGGGGACAGGGGTAGTTATGGCTACACCTTC.

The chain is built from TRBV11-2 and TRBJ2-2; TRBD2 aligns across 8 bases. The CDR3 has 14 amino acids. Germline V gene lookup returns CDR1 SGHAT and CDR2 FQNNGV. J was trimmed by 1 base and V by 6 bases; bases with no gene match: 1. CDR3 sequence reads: CASRTSENTGELFF. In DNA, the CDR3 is TGTGCCAGCAGGACTAGCGAGAACACCGGGGAGCTGTTTTTT. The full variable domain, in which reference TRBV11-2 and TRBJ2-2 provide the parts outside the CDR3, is EAGVAQSPRYKIIEKRQSVAFWCNPISGHATLYWYQQILGQGPKLLIQFQNNGVVDDSQLPKDRFSAERLKGVDSTLKIQPAKLEDSAVYLCASRTSENTGELFFGEGSRLTVL.

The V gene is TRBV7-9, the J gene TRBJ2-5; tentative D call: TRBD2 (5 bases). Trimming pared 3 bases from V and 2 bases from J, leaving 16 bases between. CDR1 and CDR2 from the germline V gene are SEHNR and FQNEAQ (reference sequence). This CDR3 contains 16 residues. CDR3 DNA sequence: TGTGCCAGCAGCTTCCCGAGAGACTACGAACAAGAGACCCAGTACTTC. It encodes CASSFPRDYEQETQYF.

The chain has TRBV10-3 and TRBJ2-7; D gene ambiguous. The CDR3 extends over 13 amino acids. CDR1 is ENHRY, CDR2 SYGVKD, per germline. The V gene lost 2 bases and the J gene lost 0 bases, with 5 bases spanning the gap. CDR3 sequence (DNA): TGTGCCATCAGTGAGACCGGCTCCTACGAGCAGTACTTC. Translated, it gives CAISETGSYEQYF.

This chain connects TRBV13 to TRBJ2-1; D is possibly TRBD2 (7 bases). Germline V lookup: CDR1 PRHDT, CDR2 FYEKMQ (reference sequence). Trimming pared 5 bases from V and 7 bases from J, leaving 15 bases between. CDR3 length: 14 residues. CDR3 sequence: CASSIRGRGNEQFF. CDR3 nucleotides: TGTGCCAGCAGCATTAGGGGGAGGGGAAATGAGCAGTTCTTC.

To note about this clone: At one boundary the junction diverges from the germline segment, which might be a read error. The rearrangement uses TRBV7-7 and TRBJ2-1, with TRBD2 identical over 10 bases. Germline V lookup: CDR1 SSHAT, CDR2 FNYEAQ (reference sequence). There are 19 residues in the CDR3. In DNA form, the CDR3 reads TGTGCTAGCAGTCCGGCTCTAGCGGGAGCCCTTCGGGGTTACAATGAGCAGTTCTTC. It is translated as CASSPALAGALRGYNEQFF. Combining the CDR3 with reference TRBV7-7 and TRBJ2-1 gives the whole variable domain GAGVSQSPRYKVTKRGQDVTLRCDPISSHATLYWYQQALGQGPEFLTYFNYEAQPDKSGLPSDRFSAERPEGSISTLTIQRTEQRDSAMYRCASSPALAGALRGYNEQFFGPGTRLTVL.

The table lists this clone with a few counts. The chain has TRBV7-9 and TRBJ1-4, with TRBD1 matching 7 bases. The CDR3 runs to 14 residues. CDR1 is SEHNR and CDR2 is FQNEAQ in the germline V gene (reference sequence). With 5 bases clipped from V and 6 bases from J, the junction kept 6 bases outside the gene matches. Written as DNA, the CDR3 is TGTGCCAGCAGCCTAACAGGGGTTTATGAAAAACTGTTTTTT. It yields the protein CASSLTGVYEKLFF.

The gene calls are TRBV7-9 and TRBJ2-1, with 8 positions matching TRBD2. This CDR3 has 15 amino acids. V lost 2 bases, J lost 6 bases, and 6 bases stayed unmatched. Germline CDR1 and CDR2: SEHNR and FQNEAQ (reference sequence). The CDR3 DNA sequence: TGTGCCAGCAGCTTACCAGCGGGAGCTGTCAATGAGCAGTTCTTC. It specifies CASSLPAGAVNEQFF.

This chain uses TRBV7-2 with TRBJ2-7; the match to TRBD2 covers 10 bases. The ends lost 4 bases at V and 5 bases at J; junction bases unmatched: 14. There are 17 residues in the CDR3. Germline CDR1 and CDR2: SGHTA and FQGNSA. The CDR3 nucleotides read TGTGCCAGCAGCTCAAACCCTAGCGGGAGATCCGGAAACGAGCAGTACTTC. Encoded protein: CASSSNPSGRSGNEQYF.

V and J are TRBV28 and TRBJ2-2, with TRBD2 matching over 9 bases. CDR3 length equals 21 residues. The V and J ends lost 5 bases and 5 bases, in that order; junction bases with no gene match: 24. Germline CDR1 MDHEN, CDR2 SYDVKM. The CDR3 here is CASSRKKPNLAGVRITGELFF. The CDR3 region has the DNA TGTGCCAGCAGTCGCAAGAAACCTAACTTAGCGGGAGTTAGGATTACCGGGGAGCTGTTTTTT.

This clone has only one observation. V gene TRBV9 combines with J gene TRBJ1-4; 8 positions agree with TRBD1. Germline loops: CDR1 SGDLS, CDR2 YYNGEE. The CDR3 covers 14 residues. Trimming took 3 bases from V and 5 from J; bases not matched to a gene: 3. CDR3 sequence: CASSAGQVNEKLFF. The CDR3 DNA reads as TGTGCCAGCAGCGCGGGACAGGTAAATGAAAAACTGTTTTTT.

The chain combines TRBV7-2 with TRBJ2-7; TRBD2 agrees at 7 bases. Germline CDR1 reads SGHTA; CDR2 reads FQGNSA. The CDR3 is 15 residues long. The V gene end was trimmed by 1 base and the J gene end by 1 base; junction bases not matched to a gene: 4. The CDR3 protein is CASSLVGRESYEQYF. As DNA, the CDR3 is TGTGCCAGCAGCTTAGTGGGGCGGGAGTCCTACGAGCAGTACTTC.

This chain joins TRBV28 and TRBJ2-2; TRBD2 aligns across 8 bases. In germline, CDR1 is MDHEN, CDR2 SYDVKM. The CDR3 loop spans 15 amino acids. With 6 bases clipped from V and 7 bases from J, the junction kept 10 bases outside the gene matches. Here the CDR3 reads CASSRGGGKSGELFF. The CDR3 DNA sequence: TGTGCCAGCAGCCGGGGGGGCGGGAAAAGCGGGGAGCTGTTTTTT.

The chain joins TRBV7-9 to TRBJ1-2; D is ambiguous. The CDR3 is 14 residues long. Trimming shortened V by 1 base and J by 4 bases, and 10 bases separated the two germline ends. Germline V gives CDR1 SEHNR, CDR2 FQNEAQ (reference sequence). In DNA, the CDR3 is TGTGCCAGCAGCTTAGAGGCGACGGGCTATGGCTACACCTTC. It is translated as CASSLEATGYGYTF. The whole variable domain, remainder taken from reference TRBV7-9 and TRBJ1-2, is DTGVSQNPRHKITKRGQNVTFRCDPISEHNRLYWYRQTLGQGPEFLTYFQNEAQLEKSRLLSDRFSAERPKGSFSTLEIQRTEQGDSAMYLCASSLEATGYGYTFGSGTRLTVV.

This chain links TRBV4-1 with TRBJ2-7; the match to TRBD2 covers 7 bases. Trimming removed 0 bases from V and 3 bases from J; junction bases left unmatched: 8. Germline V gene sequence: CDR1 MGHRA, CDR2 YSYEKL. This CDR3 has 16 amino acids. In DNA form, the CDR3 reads TGCGCCAGCAGCCAAGAGTCGGTGGGGGAGGGCTACGAGCAGTACTTC. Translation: CASSQESVGEGYEQYF.

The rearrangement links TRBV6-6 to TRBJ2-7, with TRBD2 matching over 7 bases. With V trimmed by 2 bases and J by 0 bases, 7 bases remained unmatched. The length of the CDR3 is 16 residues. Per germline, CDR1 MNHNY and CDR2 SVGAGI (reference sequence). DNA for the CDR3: TGTGCCAGCAGTTACGGGGTAGCGGGTGACTCCTACGAGCAGTACTTC. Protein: CASSYGVAGDSYEQYF.